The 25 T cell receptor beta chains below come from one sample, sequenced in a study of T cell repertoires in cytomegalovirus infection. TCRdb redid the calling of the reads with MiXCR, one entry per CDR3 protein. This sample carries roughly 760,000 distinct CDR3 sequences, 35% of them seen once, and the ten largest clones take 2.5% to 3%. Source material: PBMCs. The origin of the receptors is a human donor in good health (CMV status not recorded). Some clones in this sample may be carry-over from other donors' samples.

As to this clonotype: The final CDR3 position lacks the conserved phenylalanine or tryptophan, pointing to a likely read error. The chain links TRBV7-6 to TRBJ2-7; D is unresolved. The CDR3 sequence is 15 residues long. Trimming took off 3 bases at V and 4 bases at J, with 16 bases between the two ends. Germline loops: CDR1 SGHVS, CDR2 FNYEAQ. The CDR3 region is CASSFQYGVGYEQYL. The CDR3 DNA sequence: TGTGCCAGCAGCTTCCAATACGGAGTCGGGTACGAGCAGTACTTA.

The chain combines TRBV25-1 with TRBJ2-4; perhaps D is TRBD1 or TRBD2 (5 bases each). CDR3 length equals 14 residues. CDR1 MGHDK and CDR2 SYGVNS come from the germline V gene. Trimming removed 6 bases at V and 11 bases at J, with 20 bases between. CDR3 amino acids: CASSLTGTQRVQYF. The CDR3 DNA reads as TGTGCCAGCAGCCTGACGGGGACCCAACGCGTTCAGTACTTC.

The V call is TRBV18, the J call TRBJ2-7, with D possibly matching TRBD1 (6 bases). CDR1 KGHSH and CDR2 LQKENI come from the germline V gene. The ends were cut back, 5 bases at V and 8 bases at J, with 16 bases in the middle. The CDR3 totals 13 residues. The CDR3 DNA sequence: TGTGCCAGCTCATCGGACAGAGTTTTCAAGCAGTACTTC. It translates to CASSSDRVFKQYF.

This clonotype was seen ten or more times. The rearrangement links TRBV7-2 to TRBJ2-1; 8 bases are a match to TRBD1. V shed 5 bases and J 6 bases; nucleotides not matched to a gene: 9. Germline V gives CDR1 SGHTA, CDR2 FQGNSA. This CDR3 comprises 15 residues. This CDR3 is CASSVGQGNANEQFF. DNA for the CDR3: TGTGCCAGCAGCGTCGGACAGGGTAACGCCAATGAGCAGTTCTTC.

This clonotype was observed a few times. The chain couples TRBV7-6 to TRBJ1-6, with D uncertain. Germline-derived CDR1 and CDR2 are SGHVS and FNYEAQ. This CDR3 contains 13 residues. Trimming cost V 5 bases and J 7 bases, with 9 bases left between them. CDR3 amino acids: CASSTRQNSPLHF. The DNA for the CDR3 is TGTGCCAGCAGCACACGCCAGAATTCACCCCTCCACTTT.

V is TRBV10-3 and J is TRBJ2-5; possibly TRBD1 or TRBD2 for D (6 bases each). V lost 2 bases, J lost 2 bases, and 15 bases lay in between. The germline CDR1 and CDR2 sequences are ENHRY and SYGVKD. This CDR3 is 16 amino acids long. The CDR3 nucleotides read TGTGCCATCAGTGAGATTTATGAAGGGGGGCAAGAGACCCAGTACTTC. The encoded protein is CAISEIYEGGQETQYF.

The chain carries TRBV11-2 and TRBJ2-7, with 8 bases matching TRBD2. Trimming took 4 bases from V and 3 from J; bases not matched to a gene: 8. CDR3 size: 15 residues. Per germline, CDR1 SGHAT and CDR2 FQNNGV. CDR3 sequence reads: CASSSYSGGGYEQYF. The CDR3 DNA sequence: TGTGCCAGCAGCTCGTACTCGGGAGGGGGCTACGAGCAGTACTTC.

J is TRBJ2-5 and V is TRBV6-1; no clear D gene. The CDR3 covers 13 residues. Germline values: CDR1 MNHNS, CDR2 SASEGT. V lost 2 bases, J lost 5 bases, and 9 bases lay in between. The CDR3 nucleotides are TGTGCCAGCAGTGAAAAGTGGCGTGAGACCCAGTACTTC. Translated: CASSEKWRETQYF.

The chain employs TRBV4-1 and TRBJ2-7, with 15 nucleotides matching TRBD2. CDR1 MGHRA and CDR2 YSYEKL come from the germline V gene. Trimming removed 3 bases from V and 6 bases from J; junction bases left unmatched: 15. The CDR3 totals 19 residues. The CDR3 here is CASSQEPGLAGGILGEQYF. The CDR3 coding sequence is TGCGCCAGCAGCCAGGAACCGGGACTAGCGGGAGGAATATTGGGCGAGCAGTACTTC.

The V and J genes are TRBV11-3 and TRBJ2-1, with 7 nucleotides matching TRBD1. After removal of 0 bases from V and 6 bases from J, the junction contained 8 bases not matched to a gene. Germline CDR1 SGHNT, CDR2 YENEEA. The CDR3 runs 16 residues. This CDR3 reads CASSLDRGGVGNEQFF. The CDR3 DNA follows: TGTGCCAGCAGCTTAGATCGAGGGGGCGTTGGCAATGAGCAGTTCTTC. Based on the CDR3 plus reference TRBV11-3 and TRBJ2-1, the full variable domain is EAGVVQSPRYKIIEKKQPVAFWCNPISGHNTLYWYLQNLGQGPELLIRYENEEAVDDSQLPKDRFSAERLKGVDSTLKIQPAELGDSAVYLCASSLDRGGVGNEQFFGPGTRLTVL.

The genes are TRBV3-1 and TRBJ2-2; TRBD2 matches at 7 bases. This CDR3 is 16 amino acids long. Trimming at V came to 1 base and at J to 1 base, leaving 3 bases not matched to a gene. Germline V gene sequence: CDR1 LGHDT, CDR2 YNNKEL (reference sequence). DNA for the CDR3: TGTGCCAGCAGCCAAGCACGCGGGGGGAACACCGGGGAGCTGTTTTTT. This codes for CASSQARGGNTGELFF.

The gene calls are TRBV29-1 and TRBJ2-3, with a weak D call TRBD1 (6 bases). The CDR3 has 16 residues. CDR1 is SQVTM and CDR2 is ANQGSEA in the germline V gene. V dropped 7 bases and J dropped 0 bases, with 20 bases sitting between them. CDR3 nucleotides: TGCAGCGGATCTCTTCAGGGGATTTCTAGCACAGATACGCAGTATTTT. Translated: CSGSLQGISSTDTQYF.

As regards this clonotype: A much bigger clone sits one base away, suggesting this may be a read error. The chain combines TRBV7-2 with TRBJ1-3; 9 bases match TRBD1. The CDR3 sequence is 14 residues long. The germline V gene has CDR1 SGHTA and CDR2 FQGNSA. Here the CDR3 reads CASSLQGAGHTIYF. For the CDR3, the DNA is TGTGCCAGCAGCCTACAGGGGGCTGGACACACCATATATTTT.

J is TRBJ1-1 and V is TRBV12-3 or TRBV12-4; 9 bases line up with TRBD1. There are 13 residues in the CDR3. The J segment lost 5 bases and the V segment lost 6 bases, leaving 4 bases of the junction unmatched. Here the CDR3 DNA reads TGTGCCAGCAGCACAGGGGGCGGAACTGAAGCTTTCTTT. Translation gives CASSTGGGTEAFF.

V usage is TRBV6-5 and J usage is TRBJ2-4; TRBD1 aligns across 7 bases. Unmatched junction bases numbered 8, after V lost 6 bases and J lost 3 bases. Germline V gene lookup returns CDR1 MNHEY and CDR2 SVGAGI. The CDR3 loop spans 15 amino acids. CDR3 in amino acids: CASRGTGVGKNIQYF. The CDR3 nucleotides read TGTGCCAGCAGGGGCACAGGGGTTGGCAAAAACATTCAGTACTTC.

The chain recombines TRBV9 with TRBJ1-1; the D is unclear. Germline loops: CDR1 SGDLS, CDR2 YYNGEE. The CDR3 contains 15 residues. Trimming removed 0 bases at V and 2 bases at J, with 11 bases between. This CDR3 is CASSVDEGLNTEAFF. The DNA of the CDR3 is TGTGCCAGCAGCGTAGATGAGGGCCTTAACACTGAAGCTTTCTTT.

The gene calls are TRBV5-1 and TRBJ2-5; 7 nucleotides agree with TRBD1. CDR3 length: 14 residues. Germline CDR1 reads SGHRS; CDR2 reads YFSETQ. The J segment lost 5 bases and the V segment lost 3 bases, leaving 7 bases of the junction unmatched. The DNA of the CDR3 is TGCGCCAGCAGCTCCTACAGGGGCAAGGAGACCCAGTACTTC. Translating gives CASSSYRGKETQYF.

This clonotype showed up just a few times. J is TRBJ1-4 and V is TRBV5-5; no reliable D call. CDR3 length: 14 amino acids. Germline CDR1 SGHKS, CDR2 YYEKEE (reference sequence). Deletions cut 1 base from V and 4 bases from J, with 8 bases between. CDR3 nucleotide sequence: TGTGCCAGCAGCTTGATGCAGGTTAATGAAAAACTGTTTTTT. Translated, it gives CASSLMQVNEKLFF.

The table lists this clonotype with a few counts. CDR3 sequence reads: CASSLAATSGKGEQFF. In nucleotides, the CDR3 is TGTGCCAGCAGCTTAGCGGCAACTAGCGGGAAGGGTGAGCAGTTCTTC. The chain recombines TRBV7-2 with TRBJ2-1; 10 bases match TRBD2. Trimming removed 0 bases from V and 9 bases from J; junction bases left unmatched: 8. Germline V gene data show CDR1 as SGHTA and CDR2 as FQGNSA. CDR3 size: 16 residues.

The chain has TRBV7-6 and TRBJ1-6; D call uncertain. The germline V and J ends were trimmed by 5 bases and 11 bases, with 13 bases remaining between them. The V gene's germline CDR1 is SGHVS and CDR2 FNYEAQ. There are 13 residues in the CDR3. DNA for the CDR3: TGTGCCAGCAGCCGAACCACGACAACACCCCTCCACTTT. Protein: CASSRTTTTPLHF.

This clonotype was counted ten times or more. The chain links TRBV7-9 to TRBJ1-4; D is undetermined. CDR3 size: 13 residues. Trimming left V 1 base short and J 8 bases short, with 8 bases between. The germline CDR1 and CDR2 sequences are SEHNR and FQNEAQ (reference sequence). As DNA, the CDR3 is TGTGCCAGCAGCTTAGTATTAGAGGAAAAACTGTTTTTT. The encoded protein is CASSLVLEEKLFF.

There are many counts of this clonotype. For the CDR3, the DNA is TGTGCCAGCAGCTTAGGGTTGGGATCACCCCTCCACTTT. Translating it yields CASSLGLGSPLHF. The rearrangement links TRBV7-9 to TRBJ1-6; D gene uncertain. V lost 1 base to trimming and J lost 10 bases, with 8 bases between them. Per the germline V gene, CDR1 is SEHNR and CDR2 is FQNEAQ (reference sequence). The CDR3 consists of 13 residues.

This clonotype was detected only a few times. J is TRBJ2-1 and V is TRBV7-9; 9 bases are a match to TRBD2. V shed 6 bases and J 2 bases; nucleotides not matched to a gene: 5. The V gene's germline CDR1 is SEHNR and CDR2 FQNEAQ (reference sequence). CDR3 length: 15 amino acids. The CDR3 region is CASSFASGAYNEQFF. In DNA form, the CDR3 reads TGTGCCAGCAGTTTCGCTAGCGGGGCCTACAATGAGCAGTTCTTC.

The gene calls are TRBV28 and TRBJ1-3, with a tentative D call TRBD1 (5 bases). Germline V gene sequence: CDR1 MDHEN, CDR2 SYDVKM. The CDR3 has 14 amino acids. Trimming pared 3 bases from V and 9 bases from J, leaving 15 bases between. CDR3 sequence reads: CASSFSGAGSTIYF. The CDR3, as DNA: TGTGCCAGCAGTTTTAGTGGGGCTGGATCCACCATATATTTT.

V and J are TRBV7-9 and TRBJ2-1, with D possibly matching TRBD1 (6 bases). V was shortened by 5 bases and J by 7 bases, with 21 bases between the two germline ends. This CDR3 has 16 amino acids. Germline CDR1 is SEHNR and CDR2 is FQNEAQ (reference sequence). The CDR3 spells CASSLRTDPGINEQFF. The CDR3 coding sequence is TGTGCCAGCAGCCTTCGGACAGACCCGGGGATAAATGAGCAGTTCTTC.